A selection of T cell receptor beta chains follows, all from one sample in a study of T cell responses to AZD1222 COVID-19 vaccine. Clones were read by immunoSEQ multiplex PCR, and TCRdb kept only the in-frame ones, dropping some. The table has about 84,000 clones, approximately 85% seen once. This specimen consisted of peripheral blood, obtained 28 days after the second AZD1222 dose. The receptors come from an adult who received the AZD1222 COVID-19 vaccine. Both conserved end residues are part of each CDR3. Each record gives: J gene, D gene, V gene, clone size, CDR3 DNA, CDR3 protein. The D gene is left open where the match is weak. Some rows mark clone size as missing; the rest say once, few, many or name a class of expanded clone.

J gene: TRBJ1-2; D gene: .; V gene: TRBV19; clone size: many; CDR3 DNA: TGTGCCAGTAGTATGCCAGGTTCTTCAGGCGATGGCTACACCTTC; CDR3 protein: CASSMPGSSGDGYTF
J gene: TRBJ1-2; D gene: .; V gene: TRBV2; clone size: .; CDR3 DNA: TGTGCCAGCAGTGGGGACTCTGTATTTTATGGCTACACCTTC; CDR3 protein: CASSGDSVFYGYTF
J gene: TRBJ2-1; D gene: TRBD2; V gene: TRBV5-1; clone size: .; CDR3 DNA: TGCGCCAGCAGCTTGGGCCTAGCGGGGTCCTACGTAGGGTGGCTCTTC; CDR3 protein: CASSLGLAGSYVGWLF
J gene: TRBJ1-1; D gene: .; V gene: TRBV5-1; clone size: few; CDR3 DNA: TGCGCCAGCAGCTTTAGCGGGGGTCGGGGCACTGAAGCTTTCTTT; CDR3 protein: CASSFSGGRGTEAFF
J gene: TRBJ1-1; D gene: TRBD1; V gene: TRBV12-3/TRBV12-4; clone size: .; CDR3 DNA: TGTGCCAGCAGCCCCGACAGGGGAAGCGCTTTCTTT; CDR3 protein: CASSPDRGSAFF
J gene: TRBJ2-1; D gene: .; V gene: TRBV19; clone size: .; CDR3 DNA: TGTGCCAGTAGTATCGGGACGGGGGCACACAATGAGCAGTTCTTC; CDR3 protein: CASSIGTGAHNEQFF
J gene: TRBJ1-1; D gene: TRBD1; V gene: TRBV12-3/TRBV12-4; clone size: .; CDR3 DNA: TGTGCCAGCAGTTTAGGACAGGGGACTGAAGCTTTCTTT; CDR3 protein: CASSLGQGTEAFF
J gene: TRBJ1-2; D gene: .; V gene: TRBV3-1/TRBV3-2; clone size: .; CDR3 DNA: TGTGCCAGCAGCCAAACTGACAGGCTAACTAACTATGGCTACACCTTC; CDR3 protein: CASSQTDRLTNYGYTF
J gene: TRBJ2-7; D gene: .; V gene: TRBV5-1; clone size: .; CDR3 DNA: TGCGCCAGCAGCTTACCAGGGAGCTCCTACGAGCAGTACTTC; CDR3 protein: CASSLPGSSYEQYF
J gene: TRBJ2-5; D gene: .; V gene: TRBV7-2; clone size: .; CDR3 DNA: TGTGCCAGCAGCCTCCCCTGGACGTTGGAGGAGATGGGGACCCAGTACTTC; CDR3 protein: CASSLPWTLEEMGTQYF
J gene: TRBJ1-6; D gene: .; V gene: TRBV27; clone size: .; CDR3 DNA: TGTGCCAGCAGCCCCTCCGGGCGGGGGCTGTTTTCACCCCTCCACTTT; CDR3 protein: CASSPSGRGLFSPLHF
J gene: TRBJ1-5; D gene: TRBD1; V gene: TRBV28; clone size: .; CDR3 DNA: TGTGCCAGCAGTTTCCACTTCGACAGGGAACCTGGCAATCAGCCCCAGCATTTT; CDR3 protein: CASSFHFDREPGNQPQHF
J gene: TRBJ1-1; D gene: .; V gene: TRBV18; clone size: .; CDR3 DNA: TGTGCCAGCTCACCACCGTCCACCCAGAACACTGAAGCTTTCTTT; CDR3 protein: CASSPPSTQNTEAFF
J gene: TRBJ1-1; D gene: .; V gene: TRBV5-6; clone size: .; CDR3 DNA: TGTGCCAGCAGCTTGACTTTACGGGACGGCCTTAACACTGAAGCTTTCTTT; CDR3 protein: CASSLTLRDGLNTEAFF
J gene: TRBJ1-5; D gene: .; V gene: TRBV6-6; clone size: once; CDR3 DNA: TGTGCCAGCAGTTACGCCCGCCTGGGGATGGTGGAGCCCCAGCATTTT; CDR3 protein: CASSYARLGMVEPQHF
J gene: TRBJ1-3; D gene: .; V gene: TRBV28; clone size: .; CDR3 DNA: TGTGCCAGCAGTATCCCTGGGCCCTACTCTGGAAACACCATATATTTT; CDR3 protein: CASSIPGPYSGNTIYF
J gene: TRBJ1-1; D gene: .; V gene: TRBV2; clone size: .; CDR3 DNA: TGTGCCAGCAGCAATCATACGGGAACGGGGGCTTTCTTT; CDR3 protein: CASSNHTGTGAFF
J gene: TRBJ1-3; D gene: .; V gene: TRBV28; clone size: few; CDR3 DNA: TGTGCCAGCAGTTTAGTTGCGTTCTCTGGAAACACCATATATTTT; CDR3 protein: CASSLVAFSGNTIYF
J gene: TRBJ2-5; D gene: TRBD2; V gene: TRBV15; clone size: once; CDR3 DNA: TGTGCCACCCAGCGGGGGCGGGTAGAGACCCAGTACTTC; CDR3 protein: CATQRGRVETQYF
J gene: TRBJ1-2; D gene: .; V gene: TRBV5-1; clone size: .; CDR3 DNA: TGCGCCAGCAGCTTGGACGGGCCAATAGGCGGCTACACCTTC; CDR3 protein: CASSLDGPIGGYTF
J gene: TRBJ2-7; D gene: .; V gene: TRBV15; clone size: .; CDR3 DNA: TGTGCCACCAGCAGAGACCAGGGATACGAGCAGTACTTC; CDR3 protein: CATSRDQGYEQYF
J gene: TRBJ1-4; D gene: TRBD1; V gene: TRBV7-2; clone size: .; CDR3 DNA: TGTGCCAGCAGCCCCCCGGGACAGGGTTATGAAAAACTGTTTTTT; CDR3 protein: CASSPPGQGYEKLFF
J gene: TRBJ2-7; D gene: TRBD1; V gene: TRBV5-8; clone size: .; CDR3 DNA: TGTGCCAGCAGTTCCCCGGGACAGGGCTACGAGCAGTACTTC; CDR3 protein: CASSSPGQGYEQYF
J gene: TRBJ1-5; D gene: TRBD1; V gene: TRBV28; clone size: .; CDR3 DNA: TGTGCCACCCGGGCCCCGGGGGACAGTCAGCCCCAGCATTTT; CDR3 protein: CATRAPGDSQPQHF
J gene: TRBJ2-7; D gene: .; V gene: TRBV19; clone size: .; CDR3 DNA: TGTGCCAGTAGTATACCTGGCGGACACTTCTACGAGCAGTACTTC; CDR3 protein: CASSIPGGHFYEQYF
J gene: TRBJ1-2; D gene: .; V gene: TRBV10-1; clone size: few; CDR3 DNA: TGCGCCAGCAGTGAGTCCTCTGGCTACACCTTC; CDR3 protein: CASSESSGYTF
J gene: TRBJ1-2; D gene: TRBD1; V gene: TRBV19; clone size: once; CDR3 DNA: TGTGCCAGTAGTATCCAGGGGGCGAACTCACACCTAGCTAACTATGGCTACACCTTC; CDR3 protein: CASSIQGANSHLANYGYTF
J gene: TRBJ2-7; D gene: TRBD2; V gene: TRBV5-1; clone size: .; CDR3 DNA: TGCGCCCGCAGCTCGACGGGGGGGATCTACGAGCAGTACTTC; CDR3 protein: CARSSTGGIYEQYF
J gene: TRBJ2-7; D gene: .; V gene: TRBV19; clone size: .; CDR3 DNA: TGTGCCAGTAGTATAGTCGGCGGCAGGGGGGTGCGGGAGCAGTACTTC; CDR3 protein: CASSIVGGRGVREQYF
J gene: TRBJ2-1; D gene: .; V gene: TRBV27; clone size: .; CDR3 DNA: TGTGCCAGCGGGGGCCCCTACAATGAGCAGTTCTTC; CDR3 protein: CASGGPYNEQFF
J gene: TRBJ2-7; D gene: .; V gene: TRBV6-5; clone size: once; CDR3 DNA: TGTGCCAGCAGTTCGCACAATTTAGCCTACGAGCAGTACTTC; CDR3 protein: CASSSHNLAYEQYF
J gene: TRBJ1-2; D gene: .; V gene: TRBV7-9; clone size: once; CDR3 DNA: TGTGCCAGCAGCTTATCTACAGGGCTTGGCTATGGCTACACCTTC; CDR3 protein: CASSLSTGLGYGYTF
J gene: TRBJ2-3; D gene: TRBD2; V gene: TRBV14; clone size: .; CDR3 DNA: TGTGCCAGCAGCCAAGCTAGCGGGGGGGTTACAGATACGCAGTATTTT; CDR3 protein: CASSQASGGVTDTQYF
J gene: TRBJ2-7; D gene: TRBD1; V gene: TRBV19; clone size: .; CDR3 DNA: TGTGCCAGTAGACCGGGACAGGCTCCTTCCTACGAGCAGTACTTC; CDR3 protein: CASRPGQAPSYEQYF
J gene: TRBJ2-2; D gene: .; V gene: TRBV7-9; clone size: .; CDR3 DNA: TGTGCCAGCAGCTTAGACTCGTCGAACACCGGGGAGCTGTTTTTT; CDR3 protein: CASSLDSSNTGELFF
J gene: TRBJ2-1; D gene: TRBD2; V gene: TRBV4-2; clone size: .; CDR3 DNA: TGTGCCAGCAGCCCGGGGGGTGGGGAAGGGAGCAGGGAGCAGTTCTTC; CDR3 protein: CASSPGGGEGSREQFF
J gene: TRBJ2-5; D gene: TRBD2; V gene: TRBV7-2; clone size: .; CDR3 DNA: TGTGCCAGCAGCTTAGGGAGGACTAGCGGTCAAGAGACCCAGTACTTC; CDR3 protein: CASSLGRTSGQETQYF
J gene: TRBJ2-5; D gene: .; V gene: TRBV2; clone size: once; CDR3 DNA: TGTGCCAGCAGTGGTGGACAGTACCAAGAGACCCAGTACTTC; CDR3 protein: CASSGGQYQETQYF
J gene: TRBJ1-5; D gene: .; V gene: TRBV18; clone size: .; CDR3 DNA: TGTGCCAGCTCCCTCGACAGCAATCAGCCCCAGCATTTT; CDR3 protein: CASSLDSNQPQHF
J gene: TRBJ2-5; D gene: TRBD1; V gene: TRBV19; clone size: .; CDR3 DNA: TGTGCCAGTAGTCAGGGACAGGGGCTTCAGGAGACCCAGTACTTC; CDR3 protein: CASSQGQGLQETQYF
J gene: TRBJ2-3; D gene: TRBD2; V gene: TRBV11-3; clone size: .; CDR3 DNA: TGTGCCAGCAGCTTAACGGGGGGGCCAACAGATACGCAGTATTTT; CDR3 protein: CASSLTGGPTDTQYF
J gene: TRBJ2-1; D gene: TRBD2; V gene: TRBV27; clone size: .; CDR3 DNA: TGTGCCAGCAGTACCAGAGGACTAGGGTTGGTCCATGAGCAGTTCTTC; CDR3 protein: CASSTRGLGLVHEQFF
J gene: TRBJ2-2; D gene: .; V gene: TRBV3-1/TRBV3-2; clone size: .; CDR3 DNA: TGTGCCAGCAGCACCCACGATTTAGAGAGAGGTCCTCCCGGGGAGCTGTTTTTT; CDR3 protein: CASSTHDLERGPPGELFF
J gene: TRBJ1-5; D gene: .; V gene: TRBV28; clone size: .; CDR3 DNA: TGTGCCAGCAGTGAAAGGGTCGGTGATCAGCCCCAGCATTTT; CDR3 protein: CASSERVGDQPQHF
J gene: TRBJ2-2; D gene: TRBD1; V gene: TRBV28; clone size: .; CDR3 DNA: TGTGCCAGCAGTTACCGGGACAGTGGAAAGAGTTTGAACACCGGGGAGCTGTTTTTT; CDR3 protein: CASSYRDSGKSLNTGELFF